This T cell receptor (beta chain) was sequenced for a study of OX40 agonist ivuxolimab in advanced cancers. Across the study: Ivuxolimab, an antibody that agonizes OX40 (CD134), was administered to the patients. Findings and caveats of the study: Clonal expansion was seen in CD4+ and CD8+ blood T cells by week 6 at 0.1 to 3.0 mg/kg. Relative to CD4+, CD8+ T cells held more expanded clones on average.

Blood sampling took place at baseline, cycle 4 day 1, and cycle 7 day 1. This clone appeared once. What it binds is unknown. The CDR3 length is 17 residues. Trimming removed 10 bases at V and 8 bases at J, with 32 bases between. Germline-derived CDR1 and CDR2 are SGHVS and FQNEAQ. Only in-frame clones appear in the TCRdb table, and some are missing; sequencing was by immunoSEQ multiplex PCR. The sample shows 70,000 or so clones, over 75% of them seen only once. The TCR originated in an adult with an advanced solid tumor such as melanoma, head and neck, liver or kidney cancer. The chain carries TRBV7-8 and TRBJ1-2, with D uncertain. Sample: CD4+ or CD8+ T cells sorted from blood, taken in a trial of the OX40 agonist ivuxolimab. The DNA of the CDR3 is TGTGCCACGCACTCCTACGGCCCTTTCGGCCCTTTAGTAGGCTACACCTTC. Translated, it gives CATHSYGPFGPLVGYTF.